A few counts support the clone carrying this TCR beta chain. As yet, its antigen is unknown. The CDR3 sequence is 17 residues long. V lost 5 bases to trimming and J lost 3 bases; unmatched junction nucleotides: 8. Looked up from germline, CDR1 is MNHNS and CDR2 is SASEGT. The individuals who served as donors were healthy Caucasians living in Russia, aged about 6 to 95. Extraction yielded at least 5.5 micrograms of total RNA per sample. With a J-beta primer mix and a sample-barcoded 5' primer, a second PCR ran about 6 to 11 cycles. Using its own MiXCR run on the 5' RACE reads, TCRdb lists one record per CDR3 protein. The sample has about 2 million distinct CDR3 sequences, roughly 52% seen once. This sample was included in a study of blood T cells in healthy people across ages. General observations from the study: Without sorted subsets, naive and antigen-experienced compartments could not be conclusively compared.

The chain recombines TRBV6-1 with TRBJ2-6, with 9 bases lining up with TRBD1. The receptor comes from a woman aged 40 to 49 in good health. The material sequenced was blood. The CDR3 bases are TGTGCCAGCAGTAGACAGGGGGTACAGCGTGGGGCCAACGTCCTGACTTTC. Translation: CASSRQGVQRGANVLTF.